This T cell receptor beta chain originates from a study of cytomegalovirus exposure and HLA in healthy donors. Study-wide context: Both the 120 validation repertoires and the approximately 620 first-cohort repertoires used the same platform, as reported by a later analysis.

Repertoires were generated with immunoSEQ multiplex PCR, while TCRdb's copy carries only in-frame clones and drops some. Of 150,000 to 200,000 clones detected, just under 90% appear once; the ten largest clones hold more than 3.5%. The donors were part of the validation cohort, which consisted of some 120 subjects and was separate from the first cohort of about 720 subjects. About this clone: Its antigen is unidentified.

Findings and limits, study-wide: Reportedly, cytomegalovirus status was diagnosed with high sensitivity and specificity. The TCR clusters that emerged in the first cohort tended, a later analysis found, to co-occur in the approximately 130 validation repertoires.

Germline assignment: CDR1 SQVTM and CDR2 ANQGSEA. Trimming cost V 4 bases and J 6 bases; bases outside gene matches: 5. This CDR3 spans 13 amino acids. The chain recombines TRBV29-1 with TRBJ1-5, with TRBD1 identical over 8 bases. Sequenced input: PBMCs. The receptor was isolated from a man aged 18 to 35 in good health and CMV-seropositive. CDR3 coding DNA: TGCAGCGTTGCTTGGACAGGGCTTCAGCCCCAGCATTTT. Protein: CSVAWTGLQPQHF.